Each of the 9 T cell receptor beta chains below was sequenced from the same sample in a study of PD-1 blockade in classical Hodgkin lymphoma. Repertoires were generated with immunoSEQ multiplex PCR, while TCRdb's copy carries only in-frame clones and drops some. The sample includes under 30,000 clones, about two thirds of them seen just once. Every single patient, without exception, relapsed after autologous stem cell transplantation, and brentuximab vedotin exposure varied. The source material was peripheral blood mononuclear cells (PBMCs), sampled before the second cycle of nivolumab. Every receptor here comes from a human donor with classical Hodgkin lymphoma.

CDR3 sequence: CASSSGPTYEQYF. The CDR3 bases are TGCGCCAGCAGTTCCGGGCCAACCTACGAGCAGTACTTC. The V gene is TRBV5-1, the J gene TRBJ2-7; D unclear. CDR3 length: 13 residues. Between the trimmed V and J ends, which lost 5 bases and 2 bases, there was a span of 11 bases. Germline CDR1 is SGHRS and CDR2 is YFSETQ.

This rearrangement joins TRBV5-4 to TRBJ2-1, with TRBD2 matching over 9 bases. The germline V gene has CDR1 SGHNT and CDR2 YYREEE (reference sequence). The CDR3 extends over 15 amino acids. The ends lost 4 bases at V and 4 bases at J; junction bases unmatched: 6. The CDR3 spells CASSQTSGAYNEQFF. The CDR3 DNA is TGTGCCAGCAGCCAGACTAGCGGCGCTTACAATGAGCAGTTCTTC.

The chain carries TRBV4-1 and TRBJ2-5, with 7 bases matching TRBD2. The J call is in doubt because the DNA end fits TRBJ2-7 better. Looked up from germline, CDR1 is MGHRA and CDR2 is YSYEKL. There are 16 residues in the CDR3. Here the CDR3 reads CASSQVSGTGLYEQYF. The CDR3 region has the DNA TGCGCCAGCAGCCAAGTATCCGGGACGGGACTATACGAGCAGTACTTC.

The J gene is TRBJ1-1, the V gene TRBV6-6; D is ambiguous. Between the trimmed V and J ends, which lost 8 bases and 5 bases, there was a span of 12 bases. Germline CDR1 and CDR2: MNHNY and SVGAGI (reference sequence). The CDR3 contains 12 residues. CDR3: CASALVGTEAFF. The DNA of the CDR3 is TGTGCCAGCGCCCTAGTCGGTACTGAAGCTTTCTTT.

This clone was counted a few times. The CDR3 nucleotides are TGTGCCAGCAGCCAAGGACAGTCAGATACGCAGTATTTT. It yields the protein CASSQGQSDTQYF. The chain employs TRBV14 and TRBJ2-3, with TRBD1 as a possible D gene (5 bases). CDR3 length: 13 residues. Trimming left V 1 base short and J 4 bases short, with 6 bases between. The germline V gene has CDR1 SGHDN and CDR2 FVKESK.

The chain uses TRBV19 and TRBJ2-1; TRBD2 agrees at 9 bases. With 7 bases clipped from V and 2 bases from J, the junction kept 6 bases outside the gene matches. The CDR3 consists of 15 residues. Per the germline V gene, CDR1 is LNHDA and CDR2 is SQIVND (reference sequence). For the CDR3, the DNA is TGTGCCAGTACTAGCGGGGAAATTCCCTACAATGAGCAGTTCTTC. Translation: CASTSGEIPYNEQFF.

This clone was counted a few times. This chain links TRBV6-5 with TRBJ2-2, with a weak D call TRBD2 (5 bases). Trimming removed 10 bases at V and 5 bases at J, with 11 bases between. Germline V gene lookup returns CDR1 MNHEY and CDR2 SVGAGI. The CDR3 is made up of 12 amino acids. CDR3 sequence (DNA): TGTGCCACCGCCGGGGAAACCGGGGAGCTGTTTTTT. Its translation: CATAGETGELFF.

In its sample, this clone was seen a few times. The V call is TRBV28, the J call TRBJ1-2; the D gene is possibly TRBD1 (5 bases). The germline gives CDR1 MDHEN, CDR2 SYDVKM. The CDR3 consists of 16 residues. The V end was cut by 5 bases, the J end by 4 bases, with 20 bases between. The CDR3 loop is CASSLRLPGLSYGYTF. DNA of the CDR3: TGTGCCAGCAGTCTACGATTACCGGGACTCTCCTATGGCTACACCTTC.

The chain links TRBV18 to TRBJ2-1; D not certain. Germline V gives CDR1 KGHSH, CDR2 LQKENI. This CDR3 has 16 residues. With 0 bases removed from V and 0 bases from J, the gap between germline ends came to 9 bases. The chain's CDR3 is CASSPPGRSSYNEQFF. CDR3 coding DNA: TGTGCCAGCTCACCACCGGGCAGGAGCTCCTACAATGAGCAGTTCTTC.